A single sample gave rise to the 12 T cell receptor beta chains below, sequenced in a study of cytomegalovirus exposure and HLA in healthy donors. Sequenced by immunoSEQ multiplex PCR; TCRdb stores in-frame clones only, minus some. The sample records fewer than 85,000 clones, 94% being singletons. The sequenced sample consisted of PBMCs. The receptor source for this set is a woman aged 18 to 35 in good health and CMV-seronegative.

This sequence joins TRBV5-6 and TRBJ2-4; perhaps TRBD1 as D (5 bases). The CDR3 is 16 amino acids. Trimming removed 4 bases at V and 2 bases at J, with 16 bases between. Germline V gives CDR1 SGHDT, CDR2 YYEEEE. The CDR3 DNA is TGTGCCAGCAGCACTTACAGGTCCCAACCCAAAAACATTCAGTACTTC. This encodes CASSTYRSQPKNIQYF. Based on the CDR3 plus reference TRBV5-6 and TRBJ2-4, the full variable domain is DAGVTQSPTHLIKTRGQQVTLRCSPKSGHDTVSWYQQALGQGPQFIFQYYEEEERQRGNFPDRFSGHQFPNYSSELNVNALLLGDSALYLCASSTYRSQPKNIQYFGAGTRLSVL.

V and J are TRBV15 and TRBJ1-3; no clear D gene. V lost 0 bases and J 5 bases, leaving 17 bases between the germline ends. The CDR3 has 17 amino acids. The germline V gene has CDR1 LNHNV and CDR2 YYDKDF (reference sequence). DNA of the CDR3: TGTGCCACCAGCAGAGAGGGCCATTTATCTTACCGAAACACCATATATTTT. This sequence encodes CATSREGHLSYRNTIYF.

This clone appeared once. V usage is TRBV6-1 and J usage is TRBJ2-7; D remains ambiguous. Per germline, CDR1 MNHNS and CDR2 SASEGT. The CDR3 is 13 residues long. V was clipped by 3 bases and J by 5 bases, with 11 bases between them. The CDR3 protein is CASSDWQVDEQYF. The CDR3 DNA reads TGTGCCAGCAGTGACTGGCAGGTTGACGAGCAGTACTTC.

The rearrangement uses TRBV5-4 and TRBJ2-7, with 8 bases matching TRBD2. Losses at the gene ends were 3 bases for V and 7 bases for J; bases not matched to a gene: 12. Germline V CDR1 and CDR2: SGHNT, YYREEE (reference sequence). This CDR3 region has 15 residues. The CDR3 sequence is CASSYGIGTSEEQYF. The CDR3 region has the DNA TGTGCCAGCAGCTATGGCATCGGGACTAGTGAGGAGCAGTACTTC.

The chain recombines TRBV28 with TRBJ1-1; D remains unclear. The CDR3 consists of 14 residues. V lost 2 bases to trimming and J lost 6 bases, with 13 bases between them. CDR1 MDHEN and CDR2 SYDVKM come from the germline V gene. The CDR3: CASSLIMGSAEAFF. The CDR3 coding sequence is TGTGCCAGCAGTTTAATCATGGGCAGTGCTGAAGCTTTCTTT.

In this sample, this clone turned up once. CDR3 loop: CASSKSGGPGDTQYF. The DNA for the CDR3 is TGTGCCAGCAGCAAATCAGGGGGTCCGGGAGATACGCAGTATTTT. The rearrangement links TRBV7-9 to TRBJ2-3; 7 positions agree with TRBD1. J lost 5 bases, V lost 5 bases, and 10 bases had no gene match. The CDR3 loop spans 15 amino acids. Germline V gene lookup returns CDR1 SEHNR and CDR2 FQNEAQ (reference sequence).

The rearrangement links TRBV5-3 to TRBJ2-1; no clear D. TRBV5-3 is an open reading frame whose function is uncertain. V was cut by 10 bases and J by 6 bases, with 14 bases left in between. The CDR3 is made up of 12 amino acids. CDR3 nucleotides: TGTGCCTGTCCCGTCCAGGTCAATGAGCAGTTCTTC. It translates to CACPVQVNEQFF.

The rearrangement joins TRBV6-5 to TRBJ1-1, with 9 bases aligning to TRBD1. CDR1 is MNHEY, CDR2 SVGAGI, per germline. CDR3 length: 14 amino acids. Trimming at V came to 6 bases and at J to 9 bases, leaving 11 bases not matched to a gene. CDR3 region: CASRSDRGGFQAFF. In DNA form, the CDR3 reads TGTGCCAGCAGATCGGACAGGGGCGGGTTTCAAGCTTTCTTT.

The chain couples TRBV15 to TRBJ2-7, with a possible D match to TRBD1 (5 bases). The CDR3 is made up of 13 amino acids. The germline gives CDR1 LNHNV, CDR2 YYDKDF (reference sequence). Trimming took off 4 bases at V and 3 bases at J, with 10 bases between the two ends. DNA of the CDR3: TGTGCCACCAGCAACTCAGGGATCTACGAGCAGTACTTC. Its translation: CATSNSGIYEQYF.

This chain uses TRBV7-8 with TRBJ2-2; 7 bases line up with TRBD1. The CDR3 consists of 16 residues. J was trimmed by 5 bases and V by 1 base; bases with no gene match: 7. Germline V lookup: CDR1 SGHVS, CDR2 FQNEAQ. CDR3 amino acids: CASSLVSGGRTGELFF. CDR3 DNA sequence: TGTGCCAGCAGCTTAGTGTCAGGGGGAAGGACCGGGGAGCTGTTTTTT.

The V and J genes are TRBV7-2 and TRBJ2-2, with D possibly TRBD1 on 6 matching bases. This CDR3 region has 15 residues. Germline assignment: CDR1 SGHTA and CDR2 FQGNSA. Deletions cut 5 bases from V and 2 bases from J, with 12 bases between. In nucleotides, the CDR3 is TGTGCCAGCAGCCTTCCACAGGGTAACACCGGGGAGCTGTTTTTT. It specifies CASSLPQGNTGELFF.

This clone was picked up one time. This rearrangement joins TRBV18 to TRBJ2-5, with D tentatively TRBD2 (6 bases). There are 14 residues in the CDR3. Germline V gene lookup returns CDR1 KGHSH and CDR2 LQKENI. V lost 2 bases, J lost 5 bases, and 12 bases lay in between. The CDR3: CASSPSRGPETQYF. The CDR3 bases are TGTGCCAGCTCACCATCGCGGGGTCCGGAGACCCAGTACTTC.